Listed below are T cell receptor beta chains from one sample, sequenced in a study of CD8+ T cells in alopecia areata. TCRdb's table, derived via immunoSEQ multiplex PCR, lists solely in-frame clones and lacks some. This table holds approximately 180,000 clones, around 58% found once. The sequences come from CD4+ T cells sorted from blood, collected at roughly week 58, from a patient treated with tofacitinib. Every receptor here comes from a human donor with alopecia areata. Each CDR3 is given with its conserved first and last residue. The order of the fields is clone size, D gene, V gene, J gene, CDR3 DNA, CDR3 protein. A D gene is named only where the DNA matches it firmly. Part of the rows lack a size; the others show once, few, many or a class for expanded clones.

few	-	TRBV29-1	TRBJ2-2	TGCAGCGGGGGACACACCGGGGAGCTGTTTTTT	CSGGHTGELFF
-	-	TRBV6-6	TRBJ2-3	TGTGCCAGCAGTAGCCTAGCGACAGATACGCAGTATTTT	CASSSLATDTQYF
-	-	TRBV6-5	TRBJ1-2	TGTGCCAGCAGTTACGGGGGGTTGGGTGGCTACACCTTC	CASSYGGLGGYTF
few	-	TRBV5-1	TRBJ2-3	TGCGCCAGCAGCTTGGGGCAACGGACAGATACGCAGTATTTT	CASSLGQRTDTQYF
-	-	TRBV10-3	TRBJ1-2	TGTGCCATCAGTGTTGGGGCTGGGAGCTATGGCTACACCTTC	CAISVGAGSYGYTF
-	-	TRBV18	TRBJ1-4	TGTGCCAGCTCACCACTCCAGCATAATGAAAAACTGTTTTTT	CASSPLQHNEKLFF
-	-	TRBV30	TRBJ1-5	TGTGCCTGGACAGGGGATAGCAATCAGCCCCAGCATTTT	CAWTGDSNQPQHF
-	-	TRBV11-1	TRBJ2-3	TGTGCCAGCAGCGACAGGATGGATACGCAGTATTTT	CASSDRMDTQYF
-	TRBD1	TRBV29-1	TRBJ2-7	TGCAGCGCTATAAAAGGGACAGGGGCCGAGCAGTACTTC	CSAIKGTGAEQYF
few	TRBD1	TRBV5-6	TRBJ1-4	TGTGCCAGCAGCCGAGACAGGGTAGAAGAAAAACTGTTTTTT	CASSRDRVEEKLFF
-	TRBD1	TRBV5-6	TRBJ2-7	TGTGCCAGCAGCCCTGGGACAGGCATAAACTCCTACGAGCAGTACTTC	CASSPGTGINSYEQYF
-	TRBD1	TRBV27	TRBJ2-5	TGTGCCAGCAGTTCGGACAGGGTAACTCGGGAGACCCAGTACTTC	CASSSDRVTRETQYF
-	-	TRBV4-1	TRBJ1-4	TGCGCCAGCAGCCAGGAGCGCCGGACTACTGAAAAACTGTTTTTT	CASSQERRTTEKLFF
few	-	TRBV7-9	TRBJ1-4	TGTGCCAGCAGCTCGGCTACTAGGGCTGAAAAACTGTTTTTT	CASSSATRAEKLFF
-	-	TRBV29-1	TRBJ2-7	TGCAGCGTTAGGGTCTCCTACGAGCAGTACTTC	CSVRVSYEQYF
-	TRBD1	TRBV29-1	TRBJ1-3	TGCAGCGTAAGGGACAGGGACGGAGTCACCATATATTTT	CSVRDRDGVTIYF
few	TRBD1	TRBV30	TRBJ2-7	TGTGCCTGTTCGACAGGGGGTAACGAGCAGTACTTC	CACSTGGNEQYF
-	-	TRBV19	TRBJ2-6	TGTGCCAGTAGTATGAGGGCGAACCTTGGCGTTGGGGCCAACGTCCTGACTTTC	CASSMRANLGVGANVLTF
-	-	TRBV6-5	TRBJ1-2	TGTGCCAGCAGTTACGACGGGGGGTCTGGCTACACCTTC	CASSYDGGSGYTF
few	-	TRBV29-1	TRBJ2-3	TGCAGCGTTGCCGGAACAGATACGCAGTATTTT	CSVAGTDTQYF
few	TRBD2	TRBV7-2	TRBJ2-3	TGTGCCAGCAGCTGGGGACTAGCGGGGTTTACGCAGTATTTT	CASSWGLAGFTQYF
-	-	TRBV9	TRBJ2-7	TGTGCCAGCAGCGTAGGTGTGGAGCAGTACTTC	CASSVGVEQYF
few	TRBD1	TRBV5-1	TRBJ1-1	TGCGCCAGCAGCTTGGGGGGGACAGTAGGCACTGAAGCTTTCTTT	CASSLGGTVGTEAFF
-	-	TRBV10-3	TRBJ2-7	TGTGCCATCAGTGAGTCCCGGCAGAGTCCCAGTCTTGCCTACGAGCAGTACTTC	CAISESRQSPSLAYEQYF